This T cell receptor beta chain was recorded in a study of PD-1 blockade in classical Hodgkin lymphoma. Study-wide results and caveats: The study reported lower baseline TCR diversity in newly diagnosed patients than in healthy donors.

Assay: immunoSEQ multiplex PCR; the TCRdb copy retains only in-frame clones and omits some. The sample has around 7,000 clones, 65% to 80% seen once. Concerning this clone itself: Its antigen is undetermined.

All patients experienced relapse after autologous stem cell transplantation, and brentuximab vedotin exposure was variable. Complete response, partial response or progressive disease constituted the best response categories observed. The CDR3 is made up of 14 amino acids. V lost 5 bases and J 5 bases, leaving 13 bases between the germline ends. Germline V gene sequence: CDR1 SGHNT, CDR2 YENEEA. The TCR comes from a human donor with classical Hodgkin lymphoma. J is TRBJ2-4 and V is TRBV11-3, with D tentatively TRBD1 (5 bases). The sequencing used peripheral blood mononuclear cells (PBMCs), collected at baseline. The chain's CDR3 is CASSPQGFENIQYF. Here the CDR3 DNA reads TGTGCCAGCAGCCCCCAGGGATTCGAAAACATTCAGTACTTC.